The 13 T cell receptor beta chains below were found in one sample sequenced in a study of T-cell reconstitution after alpha-beta-depleted transplantation in children. Unique molecular identifiers were incorporated when the TCRbeta library was constructed. One entry per CDR3 protein results from TCRdb running MiXCR on the PCR reads. Of about 540,000 distinct CDR3 sequences in the sample, roughly 18% were seen once. The sample consisted of PBMCs from the stem cell graft donor, taken from the stem cell graft. These receptors originate from a human donor who donated a stem cell graft to a child with acute lymphoblastic leukemia.

The CDR3 bases are TGTGCCAGCAGTGACTCGGCTAGCGGGAGAGACGAGCAGTTCTTC. Residues: CASSDSASGRDEQFF. V is TRBV6-4 and J is TRBJ2-1; TRBD2 agrees at 10 bases. Trimming took 0 bases from V and 10 from J; bases not matched to a gene: 6. Germline V gives CDR1 MRHNA, CDR2 SNTAGT. The CDR3 length is 15 residues.

Only a few counts were recorded for this clonotype. The chain employs TRBV19 and TRBJ1-2; 7 bases agree with TRBD1. Germline CDR1 is LNHDA and CDR2 is SQIVND (reference sequence). The CDR3 has 16 residues. V shed 6 bases and J 0 bases; nucleotides not matched to a gene: 10. Here the CDR3 DNA reads TGTGCCAGTAGCCTGCGACAGGGCAGTACTAACTATGGCTACACCTTC. It codes for CASSLRQGSTNYGYTF.

The rearrangement joins TRBV6-1 to TRBJ2-7; perhaps D is TRBD1 or TRBD2 (5 bases each). V dropped 6 bases and J dropped 3 bases, with 24 bases sitting between them. The germline CDR1 and CDR2 sequences are MNHNS and SASEGT. CDR3 length equals 17 residues. The CDR3 region has the DNA TGTGCCAGCAGCATCTTTACTAGTACCCCTAGGGGCTACGAGCAGTACTTC. Protein product: CASSIFTSTPRGYEQYF.

The chain combines TRBV21-1 with TRBJ2-1; the listed D gene, TRBD1, was not tested against the DNA. TRBV21-1 is assigned pseudogene status. The CDR3 extends over 16 amino acids. The CDR3 region has the DNA TGTGCCAGCAGCAAAGAAAGGTTGACAGAGTACAATGAGCAGTTCTTC. This translates into CASSKERLTEYNEQFF.

This clonotype was seen more than once but under ten times. The chain joins TRBV11-2 to TRBJ1-5; TRBD1 might be the D (6 bases). This CDR3 comprises 19 residues. Trimming removed 3 bases at V and 0 bases at J, with 21 bases between. Germline V gene sequence: CDR1 SGHAT, CDR2 FQNNGV. CDR3 sequence: CASSFSMSLGTSSNQPQHF. CDR3 DNA sequence: TGTGCCAGCAGCTTCAGTATGTCCCTGGGGACATCTAGCAATCAGCCCCAGCATTTT.

The rearrangement uses TRBV27 and TRBJ2-7, with 11 bases fitting TRBD2. The junction had 9 bases not matched to a gene; V was cut back by 5 bases and J by 3 bases. Germline V gives CDR1 MNHEY, CDR2 SMNVEV (reference sequence). The length of the CDR3 is 16 residues. The CDR3 DNA follows: TGTGCCAGCAGTCGACTAGCGGGGCTAAAGTTCTACGAGCAGTACTTC. Its protein product is CASSRLAGLKFYEQYF.

This clonotype was seen a handful of times. This sequence joins TRBV27 and TRBJ2-7, with 9 bases matching TRBD1. The CDR3 is 15 residues long. V lost 5 bases and J lost 4; bases outside the gene matches: 9. The germline V gene encodes CDR1 MNHEY and CDR2 SMNVEV (reference sequence). This chain's CDR3 is CASSAGTGTWYEQYF. In DNA, the CDR3 is TGTGCCAGCAGTGCAGGGACAGGGACCTGGTACGAGCAGTACTTC.

V is TRBV5-1 and J is TRBJ1-2; 7 positions agree with TRBD1. CDR3 length: 15 amino acids. Germline CDR1 and CDR2: SGHRS and YFSETQ. Losses at the gene ends were 6 bases for V and 2 bases for J; bases not matched to a gene: 10. The CDR3 sequence is CASTRRPTGNYGYTF. CDR3 in DNA: TGCGCCAGCACCCGCCGCCCGACAGGGAACTATGGCTACACCTTC.

This chain joins TRBV27 and TRBJ2-7; D is tentatively TRBD1 or TRBD2 (6 bases each). CDR3 size: 16 residues. Trimming stripped 3 bases from V and 2 bases from J, with 17 bases between. Germline CDR1 reads MNHEY; CDR2 reads SMNVEV (reference sequence). For the CDR3, the DNA is TGTGCCAGCAGTTTTGGAGCGGCGGGGACAACCTACGAGCAGTACTTC. It yields the protein CASSFGAAGTTYEQYF.

The chain joins TRBV10-2 to TRBJ2-1; tentatively, D is TRBD1 (6 bases). The germline V gene encodes CDR1 WSHSY and CDR2 SAAADI. V lost 9 bases and J lost 4, with 22 bases in between. The CDR3 runs 16 residues. This chain's CDR3 is CASSWLGGAPYNEQFF. The CDR3 DNA is TGCGCCAGTTCCTGGCTTGGGGGCGCCCCATACAATGAGCAGTTCTTC.

In this sample, this clonotype turned up a few times. The V and J genes are TRBV6-2 or TRBV6-3 and TRBJ1-5; 10 bases map to TRBD1. The CDR3 is 16 amino acids. Germline CDR1 and CDR2: MNHEY and SVGEGT. After removal of 6 bases from V and 3 bases from J, the junction contained 8 bases not matched to a gene. The CDR3 sequence: CASRPRTGGFNQPQHF. For the CDR3, the DNA is TGTGCCAGCAGGCCACGGACAGGGGGTTTCAATCAGCCCCAGCATTTT.

This clonotype occurred a few times. V is TRBV12-3 or TRBV12-4 and J is TRBJ2-4; D might be TRBD2 (5 bases). The V end lost 1 base, the J end lost 7 bases, and 11 bases lay between the germline ends. There are 14 residues in the CDR3. The CDR3 protein is CASSLDPGENIQYF. The DNA for the CDR3 is TGTGCCAGCAGTTTAGATCCTGGGGAGAACATTCAGTACTTC.

The genes are TRBV27 and TRBJ1-2, with 7 positions matching TRBD1. J gave up 3 bases and V 3 bases, and 1 base lay outside the gene matches. Germline V CDR1 and CDR2: MNHEY, SMNVEV (reference sequence). The CDR3 is 13 residues long. DNA of the CDR3: TGTGCCAGCAGTTTCGGACAGGACTATGGCTACACCTTC. Its protein is CASSFGQDYGYTF.